This TCR beta chain stems from a study of response to subunit inactivated influenza vaccine. A single record per CDR3 protein comes from TCRdb applying MiXCR to the RT-PCR reads. The sample lists roughly 500,000 distinct CDR3 sequences, 15% to 20% occurring once. Trimming took off 6 bases at V and 6 bases at J, with 9 bases between the two ends. Germline values: CDR1 MNHEY, CDR2 SVGEGT. The CDR3 spans 12 residues. The V call is TRBV6-2 or TRBV6-3, the J call TRBJ1-5, with D tentatively TRBD1 (5 bases). The source of this sequence is a man between 45 and 75 years old who received an inactivated influenza vaccine. The sample in question was CD4+ T cells sorted from PBMCs, obtained around 25 months after vaccination. The CDR3, as DNA: TGTGCCAGCAGCACCGGGGGTCAGCCCCAGCATTTT. Protein: CASSTGGQPQHF.